The 10 T cell receptor beta chains given below trace back to one sample, sequenced in a study of blood T cell repertoires in COVID-19. Generated by immunoSEQ multiplex PCR, the TCRdb table keeps only in-frame clones and is missing some. The sample records some 200,000 clones, 80% to 90% being singletons. Sequencing was carried out using peripheral blood. These receptors all come from a woman aged 40 to 49 who had recovered from COVID-19.

The V gene is TRBV7-2, the J gene TRBJ2-2, with a tentative D call TRBD1 (6 bases). The CDR3 has 15 residues. The germline gives CDR1 SGHTA, CDR2 FQGNSA. The ends were cut back, 5 bases at V and 2 bases at J, with 12 bases in the middle. The CDR3 coding sequence is TGTGCCAGCAGCCACTGGGACACCAACACCGGGGAGCTGTTTTTT. Translating it yields CASSHWDTNTGELFF.

The V call is TRBV4-1, the J call TRBJ1-2; no clear D gene. Trimming left V 0 bases short and J 8 bases short, with 10 bases between. CDR3 length equals 13 residues. Per the germline V gene, CDR1 is MGHRA and CDR2 is YSYEKL. This CDR3 reads CASSQDSRKGYTF. The CDR3 region has the DNA TGCGCCAGCAGCCAAGATTCGAGAAAGGGCTACACCTTC.

This chain connects TRBV19 to TRBJ2-3; perhaps TRBD1 as D (6 bases). Germline V lookup: CDR1 LNHDA, CDR2 SQIVND (reference sequence). V was trimmed by 5 bases and J by 1 base, leaving 16 bases between them. This CDR3 contains 16 residues. CDR3 sequence: CASSVGGAGGTDTQYF. CDR3 DNA sequence: TGTGCCAGTAGTGTCGGTGGGGCAGGGGGCACAGATACGCAGTATTTT.

The genes are TRBV18 and TRBJ2-3, with D perhaps matching TRBD2 (5 bases). The CDR3 sequence is 14 residues long. The V gene's germline CDR1 is KGHSH and CDR2 LQKENI. Trimming removed 2 bases at V and 2 bases at J, with 8 bases between. CDR3 amino acids: CASSPGLDTDTQYF. CDR3 DNA sequence: TGTGCCAGCTCACCAGGACTCGACACAGATACGCAGTATTTT.

This clone was counted a few times. This chain joins TRBV5-1 and TRBJ1-1, with TRBD1 as a possible D gene (5 bases). Germline CDR1 is SGHRS and CDR2 is YFSETQ. With 7 bases removed from V and 3 bases from J, the gap between germline ends came to 16 bases. This CDR3 has 14 amino acids. The CDR3 bases are TGCGCCAGCGCCGTGGGACTCTTCGACACTGAAGCTTTCTTT. This codes for CASAVGLFDTEAFF.

The chain employs TRBV4-3 and TRBJ1-2, with a tentative D call TRBD1 (6 bases). This CDR3 comprises 18 residues. The germline V and J ends were trimmed by 0 bases and 2 bases, with 19 bases remaining between them. Germline V gene lookup returns CDR1 LGHNA and CDR2 YSLEER. The DNA of the CDR3 is TGCGCCAGCAGCCAAGAAGGGGGTACAGGCGATATGAACTATGGCTACACCTTC. Translation gives CASSQEGGTGDMNYGYTF.

CDR3 bases: TGTGCCAGCAGCCTAGACAGGAGCTCTGGAAACACCATATATTTT. Translating it yields CASSLDRSSGNTIYF. This chain connects TRBV2 to TRBJ1-3; TRBD1 might be the D (6 bases). The CDR3 covers 15 residues. The ends were cut back, 6 bases at V and 0 bases at J, with 12 bases in the middle. Germline V CDR1 and CDR2: SNHLY, FYNNEI.

This clone was counted a single time. The chain couples TRBV6-1 to TRBJ1-4; tentative D call: TRBD1 (5 bases). The CDR3 runs 13 residues. V was pared by 3 bases and J by 6 bases, with 8 bases between. CDR1 is MNHNS and CDR2 is SASEGT in the germline V gene. The chain's CDR3 is CASSDPTDEKLFF. The CDR3 DNA reads TGTGCCAGCAGTGACCCGACAGATGAAAAACTGTTTTTT.

The V gene is TRBV7-6, the J gene TRBJ1-4; possibly TRBD1 for D (5 bases). The germline CDR1 and CDR2 sequences are SGHVS and FNYEAQ. The CDR3 is 14 residues long. Trimming took off 5 bases at V and 8 bases at J, with 15 bases between the two ends. CDR3 sequence reads: CASSPGAGYEKLFF. The CDR3 region has the DNA TGTGCCAGCAGCCCGGGCGCAGGGTACGAAAAACTGTTTTTT.

The chain links TRBV7-9 to TRBJ2-7, with D perhaps matching TRBD1 (6 bases). CDR3 length equals 16 residues. From germline, CDR1 is SEHNR and CDR2 FQNEAQ (reference sequence). Deletions cut 2 bases from V and 3 bases from J, with 17 bases between. CDR3 in amino acids: CASSLSTKPQGYEQYF. CDR3 in DNA: TGTGCCAGCAGCTTATCCACGAAACCACAGGGCTACGAGCAGTACTTC.